The TCR beta chain described here comes from a study of radiotherapy plus CTLA-4 blockade in lung cancer. Looking at the study overall: The study recorded objective responses in roughly 20% of patients and disease control in about 30%.

TCRdb keeps only in-frame clones here, not all; method: immunoSEQ multiplex PCR. The sample has about 16,000 clones; 72% are singletons. Focal radiation with ipilimumab CTLA-4 blockade was given to patients with chemo-refractory metastatic non-small-cell lung cancer. Findings and limits, study-wide: Blood saw expansion of tumor-derived TCR clones after radiotherapy plus ipilimumab. Early blood T cell clone dynamics reportedly forecast response best, with interferon-beta.

To note about this clone: Its specificity is unknown.

Here the sequenced sample was peripheral blood, taken from a patient treated with radiotherapy plus ipilimumab. This TCR was recovered from a human donor with non-small cell lung cancer whose response to radiotherapy plus ipilimumab could not be evaluated.

CDR3 region: CASTTQETQYF. CDR3 DNA: TGTGCCTCGACTACTCAAGAGACCCAGTACTTC. The V gene is TRBV30, the J gene TRBJ2-5; D may be TRBD2 (5 bases). The CDR3 extends over 11 amino acids. The V gene lost 7 bases and the J gene lost 2 bases, with 8 bases spanning the gap. Germline V CDR1 and CDR2: GTSNPN, SVGIG (reference sequence).